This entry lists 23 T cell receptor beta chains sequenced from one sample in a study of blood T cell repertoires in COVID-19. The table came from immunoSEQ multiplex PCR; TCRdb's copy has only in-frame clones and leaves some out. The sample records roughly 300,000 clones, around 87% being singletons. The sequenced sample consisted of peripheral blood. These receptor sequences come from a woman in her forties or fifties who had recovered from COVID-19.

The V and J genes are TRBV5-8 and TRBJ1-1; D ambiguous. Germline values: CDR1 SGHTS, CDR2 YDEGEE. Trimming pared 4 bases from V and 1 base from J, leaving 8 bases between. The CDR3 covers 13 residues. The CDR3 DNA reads TGTGCCAGCAGCCTCGGTTGGAACACTGAAGCTTTCTTT. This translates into CASSLGWNTEAFF. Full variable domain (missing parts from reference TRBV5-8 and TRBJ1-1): EAGVTQSPTHLIKTRGQQATLRCSPISGHTSVYWYQQALGLGLQFLLWYDEGEERNRGNFPPRFSGRQFPNYSSELNVNALELEDSALYLCASSLGWNTEAFFGQGTRLTVV.

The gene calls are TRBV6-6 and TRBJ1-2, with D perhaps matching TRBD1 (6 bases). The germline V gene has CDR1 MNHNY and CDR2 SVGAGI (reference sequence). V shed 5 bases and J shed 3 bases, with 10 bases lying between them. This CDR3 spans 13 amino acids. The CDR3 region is CASSRTEDYGYTF. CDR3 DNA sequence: TGTGCCAGCAGTCGGACAGAGGACTATGGCTACACCTTC.

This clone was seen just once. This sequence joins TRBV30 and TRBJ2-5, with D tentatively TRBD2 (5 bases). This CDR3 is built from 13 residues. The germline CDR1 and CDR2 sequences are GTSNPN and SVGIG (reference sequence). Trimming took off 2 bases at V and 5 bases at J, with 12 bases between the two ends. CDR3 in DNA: TGTGCCTGGAGTCGGGGTTTTCGGGAGACCCAGTACTTC. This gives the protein CAWSRGFRETQYF.

CDR3 sequence (DNA): TGTGCCAGCAGCCCAGAGCGCACTCTATACAATGAGCAGTTCTTC. Translation gives CASSPERTLYNEQFF. The rearrangement uses TRBV7-9 and TRBJ2-1; D not resolved. This CDR3 contains 15 residues. The ends were cut back, 5 bases at V and 4 bases at J, with 15 bases in the middle. Germline V gene data show CDR1 as SEHNR and CDR2 as FQNEAQ (reference sequence).

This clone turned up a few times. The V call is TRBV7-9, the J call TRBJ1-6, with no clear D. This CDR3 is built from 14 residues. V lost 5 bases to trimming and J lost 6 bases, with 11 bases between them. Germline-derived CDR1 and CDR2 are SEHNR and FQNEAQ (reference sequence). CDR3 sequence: CASSVTSPNSPLHF. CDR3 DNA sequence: TGTGCCAGCAGCGTTACAAGTCCTAATTCACCCCTCCACTTT.

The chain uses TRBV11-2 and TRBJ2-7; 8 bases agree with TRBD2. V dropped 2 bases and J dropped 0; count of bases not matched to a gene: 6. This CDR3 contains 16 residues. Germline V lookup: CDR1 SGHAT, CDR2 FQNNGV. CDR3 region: CASSLYKRGRSYEQYF. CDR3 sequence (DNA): TGTGCCAGCAGCTTATATAAGCGGGGGCGCTCCTACGAGCAGTACTTC.

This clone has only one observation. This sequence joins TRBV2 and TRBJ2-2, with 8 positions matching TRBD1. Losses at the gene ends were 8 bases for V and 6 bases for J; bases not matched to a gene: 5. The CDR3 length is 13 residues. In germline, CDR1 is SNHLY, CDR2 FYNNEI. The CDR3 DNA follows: TGTGCCAGCCGGCAGGGGGCGTCCGGGGAGCTGTTTTTT. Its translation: CASRQGASGELFF.

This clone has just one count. The CDR3 sequence: CASSLHWGLQGSDTQYF. CDR3 nucleotides: TGTGCCAGCAGCCTTCACTGGGGCCTACAGGGTTCAGATACGCAGTATTTT. The genes are TRBV7-9 and TRBJ2-3, with D perhaps matching TRBD1 (6 bases). There are 17 residues in the CDR3. Deletions cut 5 bases from V and 4 bases from J, with 22 bases between. The V gene's germline CDR1 is SEHNR and CDR2 FQNEAQ (reference sequence).

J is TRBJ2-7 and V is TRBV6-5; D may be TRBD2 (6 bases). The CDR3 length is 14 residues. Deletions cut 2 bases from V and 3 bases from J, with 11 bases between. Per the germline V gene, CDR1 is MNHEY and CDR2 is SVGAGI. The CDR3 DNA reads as TGTGCCAGCAGTTACGCGGGAAAGGGCTACGAGCAGTACTTC. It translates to CASSYAGKGYEQYF.

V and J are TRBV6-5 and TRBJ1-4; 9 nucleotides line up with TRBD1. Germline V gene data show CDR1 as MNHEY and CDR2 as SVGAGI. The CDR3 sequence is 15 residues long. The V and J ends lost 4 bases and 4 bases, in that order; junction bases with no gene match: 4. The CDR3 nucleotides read TGTGCCAGCAGTTCCGGACAGGGGCTTAATGAAAAACTGTTTTTT. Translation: CASSSGQGLNEKLFF.

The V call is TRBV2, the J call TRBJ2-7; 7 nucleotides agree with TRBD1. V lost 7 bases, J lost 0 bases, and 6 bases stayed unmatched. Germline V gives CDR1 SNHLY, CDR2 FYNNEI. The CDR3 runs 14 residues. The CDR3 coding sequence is TGTGCCAGCACAGGGGGAACCAGCTCCTACGAGCAGTACTTC. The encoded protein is CASTGGTSSYEQYF.

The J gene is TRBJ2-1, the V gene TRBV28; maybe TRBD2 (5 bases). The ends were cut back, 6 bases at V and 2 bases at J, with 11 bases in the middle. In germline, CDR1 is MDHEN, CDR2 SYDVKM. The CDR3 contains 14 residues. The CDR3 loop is CASRSGLPYNEQFF. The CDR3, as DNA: TGTGCCAGCAGGTCCGGACTTCCCTACAATGAGCAGTTCTTC.

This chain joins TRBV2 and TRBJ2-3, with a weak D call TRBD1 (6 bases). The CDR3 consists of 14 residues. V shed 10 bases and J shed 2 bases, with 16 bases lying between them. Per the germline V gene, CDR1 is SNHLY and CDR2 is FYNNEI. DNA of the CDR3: TGTGCCACGAAACCCAGGGGCCACACAGATACGCAGTATTTT. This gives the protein CATKPRGHTDTQYF.

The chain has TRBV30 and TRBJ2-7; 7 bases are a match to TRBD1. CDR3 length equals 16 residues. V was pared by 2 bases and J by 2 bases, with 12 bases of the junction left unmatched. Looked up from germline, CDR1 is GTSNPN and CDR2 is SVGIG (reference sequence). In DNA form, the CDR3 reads TGTGCCTGGAGTAAGGGGGCCTCCCCAAAAACCTACGAGCAGTACTTC. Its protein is CAWSKGASPKTYEQYF.

CDR3 sequence: CASSFRTDYTF. The DNA for the CDR3 is TGTGCCAGCAGCTTCCGGACAGACTACACCTTC. V gene TRBV28 combines with J gene TRBJ1-2; TRBD1 is a possible D gene (6 bases). Trimming shortened V by 6 bases and J by 10 bases, and 12 bases separated the two germline ends. The CDR3 has 11 amino acids. Germline-derived CDR1 and CDR2 are MDHEN and SYDVKM.

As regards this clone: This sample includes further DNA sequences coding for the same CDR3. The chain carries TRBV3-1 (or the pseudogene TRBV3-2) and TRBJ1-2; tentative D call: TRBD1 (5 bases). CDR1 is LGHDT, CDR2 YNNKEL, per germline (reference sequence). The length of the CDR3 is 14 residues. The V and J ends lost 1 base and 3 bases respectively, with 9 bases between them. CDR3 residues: CASSQAPGDYGYTF. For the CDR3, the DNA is TGTGCCAGCAGCCAAGCCCCGGGGGACTATGGCTACACCTTC.

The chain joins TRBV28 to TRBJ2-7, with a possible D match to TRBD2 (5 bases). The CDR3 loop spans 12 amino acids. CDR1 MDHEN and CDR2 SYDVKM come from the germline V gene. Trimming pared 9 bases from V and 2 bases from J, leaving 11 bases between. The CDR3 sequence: CASSRAAYEQYF. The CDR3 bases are TGTGCCAGTTCGCGGGCAGCCTACGAGCAGTACTTC. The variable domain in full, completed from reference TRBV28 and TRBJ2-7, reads DVKVTQSSRYLVKRTGEKVFLECVQDMDHENMFWYRQDPGLGLRLIYFSYDVKMKEKGDIPEGYSVSREKKERFSLILESASTNQTSMYLCASSRAAYEQYFGPGTRLTVT.

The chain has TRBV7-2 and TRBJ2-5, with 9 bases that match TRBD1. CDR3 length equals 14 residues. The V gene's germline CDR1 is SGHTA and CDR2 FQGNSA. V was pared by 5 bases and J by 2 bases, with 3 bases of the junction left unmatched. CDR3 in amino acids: CASSPGTGQETQYF. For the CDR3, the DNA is TGTGCCAGCAGCCCCGGGACAGGGCAAGAGACCCAGTACTTC.

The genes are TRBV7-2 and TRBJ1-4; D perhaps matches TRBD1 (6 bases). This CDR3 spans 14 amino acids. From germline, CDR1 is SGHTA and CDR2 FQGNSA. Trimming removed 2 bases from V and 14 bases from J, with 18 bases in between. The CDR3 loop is CASSLIGGRVKLFF. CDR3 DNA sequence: TGTGCCAGCAGCTTAATAGGGGGGAGGGTAAAGCTGTTTTTT.

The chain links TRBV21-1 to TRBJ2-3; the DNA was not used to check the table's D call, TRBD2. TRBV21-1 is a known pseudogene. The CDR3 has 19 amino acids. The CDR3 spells CASSKGRSGQREGEDTQYF. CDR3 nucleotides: TGTGCCAGCAGCAAAGGGCGCTCGGGGCAGCGGGAGGGGGAAGATACGCAGTATTTT.

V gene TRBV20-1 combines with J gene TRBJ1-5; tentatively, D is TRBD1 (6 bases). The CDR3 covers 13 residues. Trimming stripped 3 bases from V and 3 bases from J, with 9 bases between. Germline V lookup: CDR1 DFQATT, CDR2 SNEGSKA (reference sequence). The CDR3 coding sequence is TGCAGTGCTAGTGGACAGCACAATCAGCCCCAGCATTTT. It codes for CSASGQHNQPQHF.

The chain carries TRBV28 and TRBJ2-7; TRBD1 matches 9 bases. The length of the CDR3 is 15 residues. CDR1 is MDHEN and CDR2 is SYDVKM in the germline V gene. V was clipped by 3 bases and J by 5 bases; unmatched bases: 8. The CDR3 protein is CASSFAGTGSDEQYF. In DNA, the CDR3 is TGTGCCAGCAGTTTTGCCGGGACAGGGAGTGACGAGCAGTACTTC.

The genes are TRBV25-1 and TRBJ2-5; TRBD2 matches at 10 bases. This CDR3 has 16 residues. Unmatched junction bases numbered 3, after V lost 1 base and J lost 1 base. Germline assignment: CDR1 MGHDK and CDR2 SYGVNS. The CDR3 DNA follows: TGTGCCAGCAGTGAATCTCTAGCGGGAGTCCAAGAGACCCAGTACTTC. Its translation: CASSESLAGVQETQYF.